The clone carrying this T cell receptor (beta chain) was found a few times. Its cognate antigen is unknown. Germline CDR1 SGHNT, CDR2 YENEEA. Deletions cut 5 bases from V and 3 bases from J, with 14 bases between. The CDR3 covers 15 residues. 60 Vbeta and 13 Jbeta primers were used in PCR. Assay used: immunoSEQ multiplex PCR; TCRdb lists only in-frame clones, some missing. The data show about 160,000 clones, 82% seen once. These data belong to a study of cytomegalovirus exposure and HLA in healthy donors. General study points: Researchers counted 164 TCR beta chains as cytomegalovirus-associated. In an earlier analysis, in some 540 donors, most V segments appeared productive either ~90% or ~30% of the time. Rare TCR sequences predominated, though certain public TCRs were found in many donors.

V is TRBV11-3 and J is TRBJ1-5; the D gene is possibly TRBD1 (6 bases). The receptor was isolated from a girl between 5 and 17 years old in good health and CMV-seropositive. The sample was PBMCs. CDR3 sequence reads: CASSPGTTHNQPQHF. The CDR3 DNA sequence: TGTGCCAGCAGCCCAGGGACAACACACAATCAGCCCCAGCATTTT. Drawing the rest from reference TRBV11-3 and TRBJ1-5, the complete variable domain is EAGVVQSPRYKIIEKKQPVAFWCNPISGHNTLYWYLQNLGQGPELLIRYENEEAVDDSQLPKDRFSAERLKGVDSTLKIQPAELGDSAVYLCASSPGTTHNQPQHFGDGTRLSIL.